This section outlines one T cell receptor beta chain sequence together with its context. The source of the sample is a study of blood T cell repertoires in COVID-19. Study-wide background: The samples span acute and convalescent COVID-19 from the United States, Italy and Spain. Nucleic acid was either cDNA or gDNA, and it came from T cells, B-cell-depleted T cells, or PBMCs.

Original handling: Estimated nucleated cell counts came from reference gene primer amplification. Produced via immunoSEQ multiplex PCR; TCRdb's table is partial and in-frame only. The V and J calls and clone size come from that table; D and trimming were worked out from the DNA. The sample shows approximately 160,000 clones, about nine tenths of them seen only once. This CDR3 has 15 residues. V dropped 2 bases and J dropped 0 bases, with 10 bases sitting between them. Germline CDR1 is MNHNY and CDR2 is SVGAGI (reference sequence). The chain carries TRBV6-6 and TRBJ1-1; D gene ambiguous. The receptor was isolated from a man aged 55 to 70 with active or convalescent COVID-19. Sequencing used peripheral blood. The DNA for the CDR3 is TGTGCCAGCAGTTACGTACAGAGCATGAACACTGAAGCTTTCTTT. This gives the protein CASSYVQSMNTEAFF.